The clone carrying this TCR beta chain was recorded a few times. Its antigen is not identified. These data are taken from a study of T-cell memory formation after mild COVID-19. About the study: Largely, TCR clusters stayed within a single donor. The study, taken as a whole, reports: Clones that got smaller from day 15 to 85 had even CD4/CD8, while clones growing later tipped toward CD4+. CD4+ clones that contracted lay mainly in CM and EM; CD8+ ones lay in EMRA.

The CDR3 extends over 13 amino acids. V gave up 0 bases and J gave up 7 bases, with 10 bases separating them. Per the germline V gene, CDR1 is DFQATT and CDR2 is SNEGSKA (reference sequence). Using constant-segment primers, 5'RACE produced TCR alpha and TCR beta cDNA libraries carrying sample barcodes and UMIs. TCRdb itself ran the 5' RACE reads through MiXCR, one entry per CDR3 protein. The sample has some 130,000 distinct CDR3 sequences; about 6.5% are singletons. The rearrangement links TRBV20-1 to TRBJ1-5, with D tentatively TRBD1 (6 bases). This clonotype originated in an adult woman who had mild COVID-19 (a few samples of this study predate the infection). Cell type and time point are not known. Material for sequencing was PBMCs or a T cell subset sorted from them (not recorded which). CDR3 nucleotide sequence: TGCAGTGCTAGAGAACCGGGGGCGCAGCCCCAGCATTTT. It translates to CSAREPGAQPQHF.